This entry lists 29 T cell receptor beta chains sequenced from one sample in a study of cytomegalovirus exposure and HLA in healthy donors. PCR used 60 Vbeta primers and 13 Jbeta primers. Using immunoSEQ multiplex PCR, the repertoire was profiled, and TCRdb retains in-frame clones only, with some absent. The sample records around 58,000 clones, over 70% being singletons. The specimen sequenced was PBMCs. Every receptor here comes from a male donor in good health and CMV-seropositive.

The chain uses TRBV5-5 and TRBJ1-5; 7 nucleotides align to TRBD1. Germline CDR1 reads SGHKS; CDR2 reads YYEKEE (reference sequence). V lost 4 bases, J lost 5 bases, and 15 bases stayed unmatched. This CDR3 region has 17 residues. The CDR3 DNA follows: TGTGCCAGCAGCCGATGGGGAACAGGGGTTAGGGATCAGCCCCAGCATTTT. Its translation: CASSRWGTGVRDQPQHF. The full variable domain, with the rest looked up from reference TRBV5-5 and TRBJ1-5, is DAGVTQSPTHLIKTRGQQVTLRCSPISGHKSVSWYQQVLGQGPQFIFQYYEKEERGRGNFPDRFSARQFPNYSSELNVNALLLGDSALYLCASSRWGTGVRDQPQHFGDGTRLSIL.

This sequence joins TRBV7-9 and TRBJ1-5; D not resolved. From germline, CDR1 is SEHNR and CDR2 FQNEAQ (reference sequence). The germline V and J ends were trimmed by 1 base and 6 bases, with 4 bases remaining between them. This CDR3 has 12 amino acids. The CDR3 region is CASSLGRQPQHF. CDR3 DNA: TGTGCCAGCAGCTTAGGTCGTCAGCCCCAGCATTTT.

This clone appeared once. This sequence joins TRBV29-1 and TRBJ2-3; 11 nucleotides agree with TRBD2. V lost 2 bases to trimming and J lost 2 bases; unmatched junction nucleotides: 12. The CDR3 extends over 18 amino acids. Germline CDR1 is SQVTM and CDR2 is ANQGSEA. CDR3 loop: CSVELGGSSGGYTDTQYF. DNA for the CDR3: TGCAGCGTTGAATTGGGGGGCTCTAGCGGGGGGTACACAGATACGCAGTATTTT.

The V call is TRBV4-3, the J call TRBJ2-5; D is possibly TRBD2 (6 bases). Germline loops: CDR1 LGHNA, CDR2 YSLEER. There are 13 residues in the CDR3. Trimming removed 2 bases at V and 4 bases at J, with 8 bases between. The CDR3 loop reads CASSQNGGETQYF. The CDR3 bases are TGCGCCAGCAGCCAAAACGGGGGAGAGACCCAGTACTTC.

This clone appeared a few times. V gene TRBV6-5 combines with J gene TRBJ2-2, with 8 bases matching TRBD2. The CDR3 is 13 amino acids. The V segment lost 5 bases and the J segment 7 bases; nucleotides outside the gene matches: 3. CDR1 MNHEY and CDR2 SVGAGI come from the germline V gene. For the CDR3, the DNA is TGTGCCAGCAGTGGACTAGCTGTCGGGGAGCTGTTTTTT. Amino acids: CASSGLAVGELFF.

Written as DNA, the CDR3 is TGCGCCAGCAGCTTGTGGCAGGAACCCTACGAGCAGTACTTC. Its protein is CASSLWQEPYEQYF. The J gene is TRBJ2-7, the V gene TRBV5-1; the D is unclear. The CDR3 has 14 amino acids. Trimming pared 1 base from V and 2 bases from J, leaving 10 bases between. Germline V CDR1 and CDR2: SGHRS, YFSETQ.

This clone occurred once. The chain employs TRBV30 and TRBJ1-2; perhaps TRBD1 as D (5 bases). V gave up 0 bases and J gave up 6 bases, with 14 bases separating them. The CDR3 extends over 14 amino acids. The germline V gene encodes CDR1 GTSNPN and CDR2 SVGIG (reference sequence). CDR3 protein: CAWSVGGKVDGYTF. CDR3 nucleotide sequence: TGTGCCTGGAGTGTCGGGGGAAAGGTGGATGGCTACACCTTC. The variable domain in full, completed from reference TRBV30 and TRBJ1-2, reads SQTIHQWPATLVQPVGSPLSLECTVEGTSNPNLYWYRQAAGRGLQLLFYSVGIGQISSEVPQNLSASRPQDRQFILSSKKLLLSDSGFYLCAWSVGGKVDGYTFGSGTRLTVV.

The rearrangement uses TRBV19 and TRBJ1-6; D is unresolved. The CDR3 totals 14 residues. Germline V CDR1 and CDR2: LNHDA, SQIVND (reference sequence). V was shortened by 7 bases and J by 2 bases, with 9 bases between the two germline ends. The CDR3: CASTGEPYNSPLHF. CDR3 nucleotide sequence: TGTGCCAGTACCGGGGAACCCTATAATTCACCCCTCCACTTT.

The CDR3 sequence: CASGFRLYNEQFF. DNA for the CDR3: TGTGCTAGTGGTTTCCGTCTTTACAATGAGCAGTTCTTC. V is TRBV12-5 and J is TRBJ2-1; no firm D call. The CDR3 contains 13 residues. Trimming shortened V by 3 bases and J by 4 bases, and 7 bases separated the two germline ends. CDR1 is LGHNT and CDR2 is FRNRAP in the germline V gene.

The genes are TRBV27 and TRBJ1-1; no definite D call. Germline assignment: CDR1 MNHEY and CDR2 SMNVEV (reference sequence). V was cut by 5 bases and J by 5 bases, with 15 bases left in between. CDR3 length equals 14 residues. The CDR3 region is CASSGTAPGTEAFF. The CDR3 nucleotides are TGTGCCAGCAGTGGTACCGCCCCGGGGACTGAAGCTTTCTTT.

The chain recombines TRBV6-1 with TRBJ1-2; possibly TRBD1 for D (6 bases). V lost 7 bases to trimming and J lost 3 bases, with 18 bases between them. Germline V gives CDR1 MNHNS, CDR2 SASEGT. The CDR3 length is 15 residues. The CDR3 spells CASTLDDRTYYGYTF. The DNA for the CDR3 is TGTGCCAGCACCCTAGACGACAGGACGTACTATGGCTACACCTTC.

This clone has just a few counts. The V gene is TRBV6-5, the J gene TRBJ2-7, with no clear D. The V gene's germline CDR1 is MNHEY and CDR2 SVGAGI. The CDR3 spans 13 residues. The V and J ends lost 2 bases and 3 bases respectively, with 8 bases between them. CDR3 nucleotides: TGTGCCAGCAGTTACGGCAAAAACTACGAGCAGTACTTC. It translates to CASSYGKNYEQYF.

The CDR3, as DNA: TGTGCCAGCAGCAAAGGGGACAGGGGCCTGACCAGCACAGATACGCAGTATTTT. Encoded protein: CASSKGDRGLTSTDTQYF. V is TRBV21-1 and J is TRBJ2-3; TRBD1, the D gene given by the table, was not confirmed from the DNA. TRBV21-1 is a pseudogene segment. The length of the CDR3 is 18 residues.

This clone showed up just once. The chain joins TRBV5-6 to TRBJ1-3; TRBD1 matches at 8 bases. This CDR3 is 14 amino acids long. V gave up 1 base and J gave up 4 bases; unmatched junction bases: 1. Germline V lookup: CDR1 SGHDT, CDR2 YYEEEE. The CDR3 loop reads CASSLWDRGNTIYF. The CDR3 nucleotides read TGTGCCAGCAGCTTGTGGGACAGGGGAAACACCATATATTTT.

Sample share makes this clone medium-sized. J is TRBJ2-7 and V is TRBV5-4; the match to TRBD2 covers 9 bases. The CDR3 has 13 residues. The V segment lost 4 bases and the J segment 5 bases; nucleotides outside the gene matches: 4. CDR1 SGHNT and CDR2 YYREEE come from the germline V gene (reference sequence). The CDR3 DNA sequence: TGTGCCAGCAGCAGAGCGGGGGGCGACGAGCAGTACTTC. It translates to CASSRAGGDEQYF.

The chain joins TRBV6-5 to TRBJ2-7; possible D gene TRBD1, 6 bases. CDR1 and CDR2 (germline): MNHEY, SVGAGI. The CDR3 extends over 15 amino acids. Trimming took off 2 bases at V and 4 bases at J, with 15 bases between the two ends. The CDR3 nucleotides are TGTGCCAGCAGTTACGCTGGGGGCTTGTTATACGAGCAGTACTTC. Its translation is CASSYAGGLLYEQYF.

This clone occurred a few times. The chain is built from TRBV7-9 and TRBJ1-4, with 11 bases lining up with TRBD1. The germline CDR1 and CDR2 sequences are SEHNR and FQNEAQ (reference sequence). The CDR3 extends over 18 amino acids. V lost 3 bases to trimming and J lost 1 base; unmatched junction nucleotides: 7. The CDR3 sequence is CASSLGQGVHGTNEKLFF. For the CDR3, the DNA is TGTGCCAGCAGCTTGGGACAGGGGGTTCATGGAACTAATGAAAAACTGTTTTTT.

This clone has more than one count but fewer than ten. This chain uses TRBV5-4 with TRBJ1-3; 10 bases are a match to TRBD1. In germline, CDR1 is SGHNT, CDR2 YYREEE (reference sequence). With 4 bases clipped from V and 2 bases from J, the junction kept 15 bases outside the gene matches. CDR3 size: 19 residues. DNA for the CDR3: TGTGCCAGCAGCGTCAAGGCGCCTTCCGGGACAGGGGCTGGAAACACCATATATTTT. Its protein product is CASSVKAPSGTGAGNTIYF.

The V call is TRBV4-1, the J call TRBJ1-5; possible D gene TRBD1, 5 bases. Germline CDR1 and CDR2: MGHRA and YSYEKL. The V and J ends lost 0 bases and 6 bases respectively, with 12 bases between them. This CDR3 has 15 amino acids. The CDR3 DNA is TGCGCCAGCAGCCAAGATTGGGGGGTAGCTCAGCCCCAGCATTTT. Protein product: CASSQDWGVAQPQHF.

The chain recombines TRBV6-5 with TRBJ1-1; D remains unclear. Trimming removed 5 bases from V and 1 base from J, with 11 bases in between. This CDR3 is 14 amino acids long. Germline CDR1 is MNHEY and CDR2 is SVGAGI. Here the CDR3 DNA reads TGTGCCAGCAGTGCAAACAGACCGAACACTGAAGCTTTCTTT. Translation: CASSANRPNTEAFF.

V and J are TRBV7-6 and TRBJ2-7; 9 nucleotides align to TRBD1. From germline, CDR1 is SGHVS and CDR2 FNYEAQ. V lost 5 bases to trimming and J lost 2 bases; unmatched junction nucleotides: 10. This CDR3 is 16 amino acids long. Here the CDR3 reads CASSPGQGLNTYEQYF. CDR3 coding DNA: TGTGCCAGCAGCCCCGGACAGGGGCTAAACACCTACGAGCAGTACTTC.

The chain joins TRBV18 to TRBJ1-6; the match to TRBD1 covers 7 bases. CDR1 is KGHSH, CDR2 LQKENI, per germline. V lost 8 bases, J lost 7 bases, and 8 bases stayed unmatched. The CDR3 contains 14 residues. The CDR3: CASARDSANSPLHF. CDR3 sequence (DNA): TGTGCCAGCGCCCGGGACAGTGCGAATTCACCCCTCCACTTT.

The chain has TRBV28 and TRBJ1-1; D unresolved. The V gene lost 6 bases and the J gene lost 9 bases, with 14 bases spanning the gap. CDR1 MDHEN and CDR2 SYDVKM come from the germline V gene. The CDR3 is 12 residues long. The CDR3: CASSPTLFQAFF. The CDR3 nucleotides read TGTGCCAGCAGCCCGACTCTTTTCCAAGCTTTCTTT.

CDR3 loop: CASTGGVLSTDTQYF. Written as DNA, the CDR3 is TGTGCCAGCACCGGGGGGGTGCTTAGCACAGATACGCAGTATTTT. V gene TRBV2 combines with J gene TRBJ2-3, with TRBD2 matching over 8 bases. This CDR3 is 15 amino acids long. The V and J ends lost 7 bases and 0 bases, in that order; junction bases with no gene match: 6. Germline-derived CDR1 and CDR2 are SNHLY and FYNNEI.

V gene TRBV7-2 combines with J gene TRBJ1-1; 8 bases match TRBD1. This CDR3 region has 14 residues. Germline V gene data show CDR1 as SGHTA and CDR2 as FQGNSA. The V and J ends lost 4 bases and 4 bases, in that order; junction bases with no gene match: 5. Written as DNA, the CDR3 is TGTGCCAGCAGCTCTCGGACAGGGTCCACTGAAGCTTTCTTT. It yields the protein CASSSRTGSTEAFF.

The chain is built from TRBV11-3 and TRBJ2-5; 7 bases agree with TRBD1. In germline, CDR1 is SGHNT, CDR2 YENEEA. Germline trimming cut 4 bases from V and 4 bases from J; bases unmatched to any gene: 6. This CDR3 has 14 amino acids. This CDR3 reads CASSSTGDGETQYF. The DNA for the CDR3 is TGTGCCAGCAGCTCAACAGGGGATGGAGAGACCCAGTACTTC. Together with reference TRBV11-3 and TRBJ2-5, the CDR3 gives the full variable domain: EAGVVQSPRYKIIEKKQPVAFWCNPISGHNTLYWYLQNLGQGPELLIRYENEEAVDDSQLPKDRFSAERLKGVDSTLKIQPAELGDSAVYLCASSSTGDGETQYFGPGTRLLVL.

This chain links TRBV19 with TRBJ1-1; D remains unclear. Trimming removed 5 bases from V and 0 bases from J, with 7 bases in between. CDR3 length: 13 amino acids. CDR1 is LNHDA and CDR2 is SQIVND in the germline V gene (reference sequence). The CDR3 region is CASSYYMNTEAFF. CDR3 nucleotides: TGTGCCAGTAGTTACTATATGAACACTGAAGCTTTCTTT.

This chain uses TRBV2 with TRBJ2-1; 10 bases are shared with TRBD2. J gave up 9 bases and V 6 bases, and 14 bases lay outside the gene matches. CDR3 length: 16 residues. Germline CDR1 and CDR2: SNHLY and FYNNEI. DNA of the CDR3: TGTGCCAGCAGGGGTCCCAGCGGGGGGGTTCGGGGTGAGCAGTTCTTC. Its protein product is CASRGPSGGVRGEQFF.

The rearrangement joins TRBV7-6 to TRBJ1-1; perhaps TRBD1 as D (6 bases). Trimming removed 6 bases at V and 3 bases at J, with 11 bases between. The CDR3 totals 13 residues. CDR1 SGHVS and CDR2 FNYEAQ come from the germline V gene. The CDR3 DNA sequence: TGTGCCAGCAGTAGGGCAGGGGACACTGAAGCTTTCTTT. Amino acids: CASSRAGDTEAFF.